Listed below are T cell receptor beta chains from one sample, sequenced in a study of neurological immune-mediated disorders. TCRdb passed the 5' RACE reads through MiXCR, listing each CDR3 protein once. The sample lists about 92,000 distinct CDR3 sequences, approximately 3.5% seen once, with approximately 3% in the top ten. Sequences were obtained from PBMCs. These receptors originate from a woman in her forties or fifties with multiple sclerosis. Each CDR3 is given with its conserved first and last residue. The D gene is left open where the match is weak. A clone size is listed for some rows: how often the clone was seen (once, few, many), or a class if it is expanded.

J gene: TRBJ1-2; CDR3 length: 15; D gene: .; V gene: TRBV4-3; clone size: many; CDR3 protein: CASSQDWGGDYGYTF; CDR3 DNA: TGCGCCAGCAGCCAAGATTGGGGGGGCGACTATGGCTACACCTTC
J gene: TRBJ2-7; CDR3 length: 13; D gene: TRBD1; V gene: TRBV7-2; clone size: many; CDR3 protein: CASSFGQGTEQYF; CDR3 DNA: TGTGCCAGCAGCTTCGGACAGGGGACCGAGCAGTACTTC
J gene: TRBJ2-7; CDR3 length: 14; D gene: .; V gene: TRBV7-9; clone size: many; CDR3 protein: CASSLDVRFYEQYF; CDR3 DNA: TGTGCCAGCAGCTTAGATGTCCGGTTCTACGAGCAGTACTTC
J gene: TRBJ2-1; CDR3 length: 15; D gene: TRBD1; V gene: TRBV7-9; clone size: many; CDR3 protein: CASSFMTGAHNEQFF; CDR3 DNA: TGTGCCAGCAGCTTTATGACAGGGGCCCACAATGAGCAGTTCTTC
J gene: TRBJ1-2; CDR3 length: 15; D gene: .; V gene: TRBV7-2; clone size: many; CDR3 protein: CASSRTRTSNYGYTF; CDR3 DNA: TGTGCCAGCAGCCGAACCCGGACGTCGAACTATGGCTACACCTTC
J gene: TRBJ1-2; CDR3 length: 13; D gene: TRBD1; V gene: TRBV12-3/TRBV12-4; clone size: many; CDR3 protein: CASSKGQGWGYTF; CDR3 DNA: TGTGCCAGCAGCAAAGGACAGGGTTGGGGCTACACCTTC
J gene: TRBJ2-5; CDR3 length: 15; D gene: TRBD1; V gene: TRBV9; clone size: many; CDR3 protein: CASSVAGGRQETQYF; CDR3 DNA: TGTGCCAGCAGCGTAGCAGGGGGCCGGCAAGAGACCCAGTACTTC
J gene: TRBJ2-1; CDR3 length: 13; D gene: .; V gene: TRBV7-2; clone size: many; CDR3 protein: CASSSSGMGAPFF; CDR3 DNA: TGTGCCAGCAGCTCCTCCGGAATGGGGGCCCCGTTCTTC
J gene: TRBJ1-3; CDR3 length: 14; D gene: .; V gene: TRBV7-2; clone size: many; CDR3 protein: CASSLPIGRNTIYF; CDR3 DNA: TGTGCCAGCAGCCTCCCCATCGGAAGAAACACCATATATTTT
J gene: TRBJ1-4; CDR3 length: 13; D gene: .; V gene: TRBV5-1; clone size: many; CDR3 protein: CASSLGGNEKLFF; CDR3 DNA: TGCGCCAGCAGCTTGGGGGGAAACGAAAAACTGTTTTTT
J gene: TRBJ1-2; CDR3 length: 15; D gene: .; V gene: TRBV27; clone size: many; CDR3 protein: CASSLNHRANYGYTF; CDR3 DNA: TGTGCCAGCAGTCTAAACCACAGGGCGAACTATGGCTACACCTTC
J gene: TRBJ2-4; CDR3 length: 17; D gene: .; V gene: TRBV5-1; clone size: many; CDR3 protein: CASSSATWEVAKNIQYF; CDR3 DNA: TGCGCCAGCAGTTCGGCGACTTGGGAGGTCGCCAAAAACATTCAGTACTTC
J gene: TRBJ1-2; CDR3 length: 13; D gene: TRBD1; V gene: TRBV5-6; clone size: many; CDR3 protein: CASSAHRGYGYTF; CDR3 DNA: TGTGCCAGCAGCGCCCACAGGGGCTATGGCTACACCTTC
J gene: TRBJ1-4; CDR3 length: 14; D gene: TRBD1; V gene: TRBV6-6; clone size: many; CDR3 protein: CASSYGQGVEKLFF; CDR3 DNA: TGTGCCAGCAGTTACGGACAGGGGGTTGAAAAACTGTTTTTT
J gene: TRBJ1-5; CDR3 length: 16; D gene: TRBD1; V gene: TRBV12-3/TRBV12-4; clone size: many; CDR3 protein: CASSKPGTGYNQPQHF; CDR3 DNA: TGTGCCAGCAGTAAACCCGGGACAGGGTACAATCAGCCCCAGCATTTT
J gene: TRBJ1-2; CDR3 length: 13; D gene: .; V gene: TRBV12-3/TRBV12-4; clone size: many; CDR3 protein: CASSHTPVRGYTF; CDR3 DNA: TGTGCCAGCAGCCATACTCCTGTTAGGGGCTACACCTTC
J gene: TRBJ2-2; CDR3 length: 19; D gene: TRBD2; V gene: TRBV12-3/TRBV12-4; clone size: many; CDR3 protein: CASSLARGLAGLNTGELFF; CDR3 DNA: TGTGCCAGCAGTTTAGCCCGGGGGTTAGCGGGATTGAACACCGGGGAGCTGTTTTTT
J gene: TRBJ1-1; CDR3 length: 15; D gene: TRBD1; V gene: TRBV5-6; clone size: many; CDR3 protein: CASSLGRGRHTEAFF; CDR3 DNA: TGTGCCAGCAGCTTGGGCAGGGGGCGGCACACTGAAGCTTTCTTT
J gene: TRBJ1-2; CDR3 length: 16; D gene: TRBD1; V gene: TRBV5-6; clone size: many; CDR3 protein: CASSLPGQGAAVGYTF; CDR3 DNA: TGTGCCAGCAGCCTCCCGGGACAGGGGGCCGCGGTAGGCTACACCTTC
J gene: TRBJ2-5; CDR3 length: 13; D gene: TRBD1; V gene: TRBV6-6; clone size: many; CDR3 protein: CASSVTGVETQYF; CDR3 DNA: TGTGCCAGCAGTGTGACAGGGGTGGAGACCCAGTACTTC
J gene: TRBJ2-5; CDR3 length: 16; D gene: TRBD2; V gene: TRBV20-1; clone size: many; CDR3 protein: CSALPSLAGSQETQYF; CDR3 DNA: TGCAGTGCGCTACCCTCACTAGCGGGGAGCCAAGAGACCCAGTACTTC
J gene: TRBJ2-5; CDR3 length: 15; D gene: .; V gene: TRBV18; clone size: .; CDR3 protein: CASSPPGGSQETQYF; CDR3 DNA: TGTGCCAGCTCACCGCCTGGGGGTTCCCAAGAGACCCAGTACTTC
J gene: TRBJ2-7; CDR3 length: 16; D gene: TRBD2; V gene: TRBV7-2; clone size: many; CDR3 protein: CASSLRLAGGSYEQYF; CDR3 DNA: TGTGCCAGCAGCTTACGGCTAGCGGGGGGTTCCTACGAGCAGTACTTC
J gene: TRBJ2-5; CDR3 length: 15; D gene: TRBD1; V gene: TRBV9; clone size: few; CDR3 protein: CASSVSSTGEETQYF; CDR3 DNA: TGTGCCAGCAGCGTCTCTTCGACAGGGGAGGAGACCCAGTACTTC
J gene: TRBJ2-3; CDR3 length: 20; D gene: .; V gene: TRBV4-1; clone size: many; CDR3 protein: CASSQYPSRLSGESTDTQYF; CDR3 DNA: TGCGCCAGCAGCCAATACCCATCTCGGCTGTCCGGGGAGAGCACAGATACGCAGTATTTT
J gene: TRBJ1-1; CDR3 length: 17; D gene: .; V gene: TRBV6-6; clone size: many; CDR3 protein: CASSYKGRGIIWTEAFF; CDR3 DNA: TGTGCCAGCAGTTACAAGGGCAGGGGAATTATTTGGACTGAAGCTTTCTTT
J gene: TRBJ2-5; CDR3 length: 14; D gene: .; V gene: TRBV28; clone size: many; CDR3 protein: CASRNTKGGETQYF; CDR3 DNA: TGTGCCAGCCGGAACACCAAAGGGGGAGAGACCCAGTACTTC